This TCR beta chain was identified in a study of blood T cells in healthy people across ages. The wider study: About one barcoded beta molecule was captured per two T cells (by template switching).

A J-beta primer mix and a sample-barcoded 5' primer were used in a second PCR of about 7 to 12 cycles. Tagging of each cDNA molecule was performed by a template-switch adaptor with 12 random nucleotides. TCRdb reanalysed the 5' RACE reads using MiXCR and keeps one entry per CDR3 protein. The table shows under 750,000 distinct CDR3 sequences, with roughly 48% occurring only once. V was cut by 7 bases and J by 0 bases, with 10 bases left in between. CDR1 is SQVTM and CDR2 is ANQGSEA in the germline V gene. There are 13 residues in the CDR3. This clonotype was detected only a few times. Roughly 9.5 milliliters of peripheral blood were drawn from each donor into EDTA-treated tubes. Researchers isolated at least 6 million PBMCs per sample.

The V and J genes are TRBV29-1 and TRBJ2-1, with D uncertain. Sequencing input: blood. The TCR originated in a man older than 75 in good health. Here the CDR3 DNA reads TGCAGCGCCGACAAGAGCTCCTACAATGAGCAGTTCTTC. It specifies CSADKSSYNEQFF.